The 13 T cell receptor beta chains below come from one sample, sequenced in a study of technical replicates of blood from a handful of donors. Assay used: immunoSEQ multiplex PCR; TCRdb lists only in-frame clones, some missing. Here the sample spans approximately 81,000 clones, 95% being singletons. Sequencing was carried out using T cells isolated from PBMCs. All receptors derive from a human donor in good health.

This chain joins TRBV29-1 and TRBJ2-7, with D perhaps TRBD1 (6 bases). The CDR3 runs 13 residues. Trimming removed 1 base at V and 7 bases at J, with 14 bases between. Germline V gives CDR1 SQVTM, CDR2 ANQGSEA. The CDR3 is CSVEVLLGGEQYF. The CDR3 DNA reads TGCAGCGTTGAAGTACTTCTAGGGGGAGAGCAGTACTTC.

This clone was seen only once. The gene calls are TRBV29-1 and TRBJ2-7; TRBD2 might be the D (5 bases). This CDR3 spans 12 amino acids. CDR1 and CDR2 (germline): SQVTM, ANQGSEA. Trimming pared 4 bases from V and 2 bases from J, leaving 9 bases between. CDR3 sequence reads: CSVARGTYEQYF. Here the CDR3 DNA reads TGCAGCGTTGCACGGGGAACCTACGAGCAGTACTTC.

The genes are TRBV27 and TRBJ2-7, with 9 nucleotides matching TRBD1. V trimming: 4 bases; J trimming: 4 bases; junction bases outside the gene matches: 5. The CDR3 contains 14 residues. Germline V CDR1 and CDR2: MNHEY, SMNVEV (reference sequence). This chain's CDR3 is CASSSGQGWYEQYF. CDR3 nucleotide sequence: TGTGCCAGCAGTTCCGGACAGGGGTGGTACGAGCAGTACTTC.

This clone appeared a single time. The chain's CDR3 is CASSPQKREKLFF. CDR3 DNA sequence: TGTGCCAGCAGTCCTCAGAAACGCGAAAAACTGTTTTTT. The V call is TRBV27, the J call TRBJ1-4; no reliable D call. The CDR3 consists of 13 residues. Trimming pared 5 bases from V and 8 bases from J, leaving 12 bases between. Germline CDR1 is MNHEY and CDR2 is SMNVEV (reference sequence).

The chain employs TRBV14 and TRBJ2-2, with 8 bases aligning to TRBD1. Germline lookup yields CDR1 SGHDN and CDR2 FVKESK. Trimming at V came to 5 bases and at J to 0 bases, leaving 5 bases not matched to a gene. CDR3 length equals 16 residues. CDR3 loop: CASSTTGGSNTGELFF. DNA of the CDR3: TGTGCCAGCAGCACCACAGGGGGGTCGAACACCGGGGAGCTGTTTTTT.

This sequence joins TRBV29-1 and TRBJ2-7; 7 positions agree with TRBD1. The CDR3 covers 15 residues. CDR1 and CDR2 from the germline V gene are SQVTM and ANQGSEA. V lost 1 base, J lost 2 bases, and 8 bases stayed unmatched. In DNA form, the CDR3 reads TGCAGCGTTGAAGCCACACGGGACAGTACCTACGAGCAGTACTTC. Translation: CSVEATRDSTYEQYF.

This chain uses TRBV27 with TRBJ1-4, with D possibly matching TRBD1 (5 bases). V lost 1 base to trimming and J lost 7 bases, with 7 bases between them. The CDR3 covers 13 residues. Germline V gene lookup returns CDR1 MNHEY and CDR2 SMNVEV (reference sequence). The CDR3 loop reads CASSLWGGEKLFF. CDR3 coding DNA: TGTGCCAGCAGTTTATGGGGGGGTGAAAAACTGTTTTTT.

The chain joins TRBV11-3 to TRBJ2-2; no definite D call. V lost 1 base and J lost 8, with 5 bases in between. Looked up from germline, CDR1 is SGHNT and CDR2 is YENEEA. The CDR3 is 12 residues long. The CDR3 protein is CASSLVPGELFF. CDR3 nucleotides: TGTGCCAGCAGCTTAGTCCCAGGGGAGCTGTTTTTT.

This chain uses TRBV29-1 with TRBJ1-1, with 8 bases identical to TRBD1. The length of the CDR3 is 13 residues. The germline V gene encodes CDR1 SQVTM and CDR2 ANQGSEA. The junction had 10 bases not matched to a gene; V was cut back by 8 bases and J by 5 bases. The CDR3 spells CSFFGQGKTEAFF. The CDR3 DNA reads TGCAGCTTCTTTGGACAGGGAAAAACTGAAGCTTTCTTT.

This chain connects TRBV7-2 to TRBJ2-5; 9 bases are a match to TRBD1. After removal of 1 base from V and 5 bases from J, the junction contained 5 bases not matched to a gene. The germline CDR1 and CDR2 sequences are SGHTA and FQGNSA. The CDR3 is 15 amino acids. This CDR3 reads CASSLVWDRAETQYF. The CDR3 region has the DNA TGTGCCAGCAGCTTAGTTTGGGACAGGGCGGAGACCCAGTACTTC.

The chain recombines TRBV19 with TRBJ2-1; D not resolved. Germline lookup yields CDR1 LNHDA and CDR2 SQIVND (reference sequence). This CDR3 has 12 amino acids. The germline V and J ends were trimmed by 4 bases and 8 bases, with 9 bases remaining between them. This CDR3 reads CASSKVSDEQFF. The CDR3 nucleotides are TGTGCCAGTAGTAAGGTCAGCGATGAGCAGTTCTTC.

This clone has just a few counts. CDR3 DNA sequence: TGTGCCAGCAGTGAATCGGGGGTTGGCTACACCTTC. Its protein product is CASSESGVGYTF. The rearrangement uses TRBV25-1 and TRBJ1-2; the D gene is possibly TRBD1 (5 bases). Germline V gene sequence: CDR1 MGHDK, CDR2 SYGVNS. This CDR3 has 12 amino acids. The V gene lost 1 base and the J gene lost 7 bases, with 7 bases spanning the gap.

This rearrangement joins TRBV5-1 to TRBJ2-7; D might be TRBD2 (5 bases). Per the germline V gene, CDR1 is SGHRS and CDR2 is YFSETQ. V lost 0 bases, J lost 5 bases, and 15 bases lay in between. The CDR3 is made up of 15 amino acids. CDR3 amino acids: CASSLASGNRNEQYF. The CDR3 bases are TGCGCCAGCAGCTTGGCCTCGGGAAATCGCAACGAGCAGTACTTC. The full variable domain, in which reference TRBV5-1 and TRBJ2-7 provide the parts outside the CDR3, is KAGVTQTPRYLIKTRGQQVTLSCSPISGHRSVSWYQQTPGQGLQFLFEYFSETQRNKGNFPGRFSGRQFSNSRSEMNVSTLELGDSALYLCASSLASGNRNEQYFGPGTRLTVT.